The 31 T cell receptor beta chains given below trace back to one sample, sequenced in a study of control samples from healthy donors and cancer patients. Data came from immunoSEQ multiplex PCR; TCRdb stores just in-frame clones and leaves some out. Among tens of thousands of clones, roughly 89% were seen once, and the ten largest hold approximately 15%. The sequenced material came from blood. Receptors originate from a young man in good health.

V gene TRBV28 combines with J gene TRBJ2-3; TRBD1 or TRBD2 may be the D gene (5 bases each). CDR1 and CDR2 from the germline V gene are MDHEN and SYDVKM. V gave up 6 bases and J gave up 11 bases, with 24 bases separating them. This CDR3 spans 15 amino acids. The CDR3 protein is CASSSEGLGRYEQYF. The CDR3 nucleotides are TGTGCCAGCAGCAGCGAGGGGTTGGGTAGATATGAGCAGTATTTT.

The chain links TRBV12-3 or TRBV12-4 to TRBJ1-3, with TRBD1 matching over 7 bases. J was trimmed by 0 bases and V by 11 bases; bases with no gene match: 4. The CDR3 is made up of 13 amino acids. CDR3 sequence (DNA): TGTGCCGATGGACAGGCCTCTGGAAACACCATATATTTT. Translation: CADGQASGNTIYF.

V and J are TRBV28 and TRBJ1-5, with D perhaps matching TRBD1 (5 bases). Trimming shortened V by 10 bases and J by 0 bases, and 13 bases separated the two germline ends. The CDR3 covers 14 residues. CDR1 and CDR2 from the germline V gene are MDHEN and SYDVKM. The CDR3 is CATQEAYSNQPQHF. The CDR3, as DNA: TGTGCCACACAGGAGGCGTATAGCAATCAGCCCCAGCATTTT. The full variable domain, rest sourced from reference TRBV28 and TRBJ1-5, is DVKVTQSSRYLVKRTGEKVFLECVQDMDHENMFWYRQDPGLGLRLIYFSYDVKMKEKGDIPEGYSVSREKKERFSLILESASTNQTSMYLCATQEAYSNQPQHFGDGTRLSIL.

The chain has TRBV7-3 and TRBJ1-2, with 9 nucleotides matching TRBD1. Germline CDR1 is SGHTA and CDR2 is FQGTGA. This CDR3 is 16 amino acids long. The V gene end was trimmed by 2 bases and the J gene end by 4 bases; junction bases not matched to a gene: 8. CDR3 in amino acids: CASSLYWGQGRYGYTF. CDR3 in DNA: TGTGCCAGCAGCTTATATTGGGGACAGGGCCGCTATGGCTACACCTTC. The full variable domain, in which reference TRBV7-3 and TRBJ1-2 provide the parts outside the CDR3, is GAGVSQTPSNKVTEKGKYVELRCDPISGHTALYWYRQSLGQGPEFLIYFQGTGAADDSGLPNDRFFAVRPEGSVSTLKIQRTERGDSAVYLCASSLYWGQGRYGYTFGSGTRLTVV.

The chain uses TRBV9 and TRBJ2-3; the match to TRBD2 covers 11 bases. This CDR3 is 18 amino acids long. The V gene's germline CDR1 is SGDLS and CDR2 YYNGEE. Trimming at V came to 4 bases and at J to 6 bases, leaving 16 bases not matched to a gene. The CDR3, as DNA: TGTGCCAGCAGCCCCCGGACTAGCGGGTTCCCAGCCACGGATACGCAGTATTTT. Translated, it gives CASSPRTSGFPATDTQYF.

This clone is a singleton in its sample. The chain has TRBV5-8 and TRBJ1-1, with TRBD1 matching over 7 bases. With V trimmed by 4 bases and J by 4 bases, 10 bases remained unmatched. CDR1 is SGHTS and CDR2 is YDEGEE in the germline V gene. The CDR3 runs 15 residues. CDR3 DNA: TGTGCCAGCAGCCGGAACAGGGGTAGGGGCACTGAAGCTTTCTTT. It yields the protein CASSRNRGRGTEAFF.

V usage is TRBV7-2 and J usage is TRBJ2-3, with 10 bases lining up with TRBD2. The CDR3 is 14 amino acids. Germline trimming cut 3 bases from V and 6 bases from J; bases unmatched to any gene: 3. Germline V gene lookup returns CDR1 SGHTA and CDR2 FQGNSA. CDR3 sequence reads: CASSLSGGADTQYF. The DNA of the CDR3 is TGTGCCAGCAGCTTGAGCGGGGGGGCCGATACGCAGTATTTT. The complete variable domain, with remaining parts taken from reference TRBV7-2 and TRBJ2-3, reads GAGVSQSPSNKVTEKGKDVELRCDPISGHTALYWYRQSLGQGLEFLIYFQGNSAPDKSGLPSDRFSAERTGGSVSTLTIQRTQQEDSAVYLCASSLSGGADTQYFGPGTRLTVL.

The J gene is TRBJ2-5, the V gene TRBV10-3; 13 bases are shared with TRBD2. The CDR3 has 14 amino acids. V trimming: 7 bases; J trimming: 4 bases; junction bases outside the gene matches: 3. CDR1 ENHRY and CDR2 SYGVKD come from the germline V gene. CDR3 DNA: TGTGCCATCAACCGACTAGCGGGAGGAGAGACCCAGTACTTC. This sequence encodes CAINRLAGGETQYF.

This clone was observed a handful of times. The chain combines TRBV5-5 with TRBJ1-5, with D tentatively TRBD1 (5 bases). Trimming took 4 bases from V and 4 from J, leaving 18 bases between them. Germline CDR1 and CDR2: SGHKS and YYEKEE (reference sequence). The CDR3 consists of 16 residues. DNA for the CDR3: TGTGCCAGCAGCACGTATTTCTTGGACAAAAATCAGCCCCAGCATTTT. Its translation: CASSTYFLDKNQPQHF.

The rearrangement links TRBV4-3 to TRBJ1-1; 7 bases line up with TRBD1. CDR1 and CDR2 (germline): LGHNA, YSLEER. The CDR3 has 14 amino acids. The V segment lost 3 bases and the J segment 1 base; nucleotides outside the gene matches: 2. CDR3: CASSHGTENTEAFF. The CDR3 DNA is TGCGCCAGCAGCCACGGGACAGAGAACACTGAAGCTTTCTTT.

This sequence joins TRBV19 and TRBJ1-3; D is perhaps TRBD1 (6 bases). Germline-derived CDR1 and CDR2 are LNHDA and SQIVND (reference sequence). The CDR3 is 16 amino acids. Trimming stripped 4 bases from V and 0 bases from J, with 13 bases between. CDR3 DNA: TGTGCCAGTAGTACCGGACAGTTCCTCTCTGGAAACACCATATATTTT. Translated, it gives CASSTGQFLSGNTIYF.

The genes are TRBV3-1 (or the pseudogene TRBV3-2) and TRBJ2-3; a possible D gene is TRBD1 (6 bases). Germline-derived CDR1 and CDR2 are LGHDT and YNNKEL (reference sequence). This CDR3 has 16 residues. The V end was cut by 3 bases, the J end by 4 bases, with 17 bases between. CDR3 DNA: TGTGCCAGCAGCCAGCGCCCCAGGGGAGAGGCAGATACGCAGTATTTT. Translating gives CASSQRPRGEADTQYF.

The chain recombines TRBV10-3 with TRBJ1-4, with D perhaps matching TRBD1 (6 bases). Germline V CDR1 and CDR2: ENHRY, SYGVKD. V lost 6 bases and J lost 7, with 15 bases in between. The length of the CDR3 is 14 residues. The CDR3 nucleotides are TGTGCCATCAGAGCGACCTCGGACAGTGAAAAACTGTTTTTT. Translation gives CAIRATSDSEKLFF.

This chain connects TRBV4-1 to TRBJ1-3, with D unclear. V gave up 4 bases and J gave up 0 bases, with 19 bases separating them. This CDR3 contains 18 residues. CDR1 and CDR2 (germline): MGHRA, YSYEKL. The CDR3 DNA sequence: TGCGCCAGCAGCCCTCCTTACTATGATCTGGACTCTGGAAACACCATATATTTT. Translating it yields CASSPPYYDLDSGNTIYF.

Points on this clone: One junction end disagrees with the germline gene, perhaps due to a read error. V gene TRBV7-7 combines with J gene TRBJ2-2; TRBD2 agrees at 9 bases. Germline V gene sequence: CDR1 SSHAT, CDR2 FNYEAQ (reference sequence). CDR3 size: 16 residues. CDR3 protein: CASSPSGTTNTGELFF. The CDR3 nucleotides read TGTGCTAGCAGCCCTAGCGGGACCACGAACACCGGGGAGCTGTTTTTT.

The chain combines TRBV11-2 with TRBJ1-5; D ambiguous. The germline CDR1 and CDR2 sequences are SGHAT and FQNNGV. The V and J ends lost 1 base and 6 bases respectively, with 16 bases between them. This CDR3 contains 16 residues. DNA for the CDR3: TGTGCCAGCAGCTTAGTAAGTGGGCAGGTGGGTCAGCCCCAGCATTTT. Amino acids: CASSLVSGQVGQPQHF. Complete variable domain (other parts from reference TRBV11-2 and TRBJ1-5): EAGVAQSPRYKIIEKRQSVAFWCNPISGHATLYWYQQILGQGPKLLIQFQNNGVVDDSQLPKDRFSAERLKGVDSTLKIQPAKLEDSAVYLCASSLVSGQVGQPQHFGDGTRLSIL.

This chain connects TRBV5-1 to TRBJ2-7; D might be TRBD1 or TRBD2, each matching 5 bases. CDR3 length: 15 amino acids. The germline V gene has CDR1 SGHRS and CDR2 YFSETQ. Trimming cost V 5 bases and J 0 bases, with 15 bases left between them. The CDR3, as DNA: TGCGCCAGCAGATTATCGGGGCTTAGCTCCTACGAGCAGTACTTC. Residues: CASRLSGLSSYEQYF.

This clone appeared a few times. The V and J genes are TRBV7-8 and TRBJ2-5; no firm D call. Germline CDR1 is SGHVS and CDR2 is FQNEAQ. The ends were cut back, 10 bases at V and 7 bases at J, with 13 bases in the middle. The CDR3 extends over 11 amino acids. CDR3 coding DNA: TGTGCCATTGGAGAGGCAGGGACCCAGTACTTC. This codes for CAIGEAGTQYF.

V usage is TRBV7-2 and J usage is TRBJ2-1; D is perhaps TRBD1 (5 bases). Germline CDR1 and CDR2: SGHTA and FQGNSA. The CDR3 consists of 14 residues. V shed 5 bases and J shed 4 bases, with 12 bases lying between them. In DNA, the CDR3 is TGTGCCAGCAGCAGACAGACACTTTACAATGAGCAGTTCTTC. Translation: CASSRQTLYNEQFF.

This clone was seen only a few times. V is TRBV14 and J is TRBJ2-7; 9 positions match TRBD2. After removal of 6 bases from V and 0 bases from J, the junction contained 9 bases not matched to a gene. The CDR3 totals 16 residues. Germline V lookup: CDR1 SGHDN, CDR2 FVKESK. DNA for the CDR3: TGTGCCAGCAGTTTTGCGGGGGGGTGGAGCTCCTACGAGCAGTACTTC. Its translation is CASSFAGGWSSYEQYF.

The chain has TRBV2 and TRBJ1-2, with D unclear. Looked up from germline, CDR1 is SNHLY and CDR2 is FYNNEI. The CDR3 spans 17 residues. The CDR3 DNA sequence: TGTGCTAGAGGGCCGGAGGGCCGAACAATAAGCCTATATGGCTACACCTTC. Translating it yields CARGPEGRTISLYGYTF. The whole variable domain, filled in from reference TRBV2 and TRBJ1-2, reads EPEVTQTPSHQVTQMGQEVILRCVPISNHLYFYWYRQILGQKVEFLVSFYNNEISEKSEIFDDQFSVERPDGSNFTLKIRSTKLEDSAMYFCARGPEGRTISLYGYTFGSGTRLTVV.

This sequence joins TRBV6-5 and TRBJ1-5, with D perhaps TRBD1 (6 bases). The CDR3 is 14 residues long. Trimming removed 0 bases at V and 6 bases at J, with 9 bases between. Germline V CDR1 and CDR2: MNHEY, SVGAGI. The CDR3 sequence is CASSYSQGSQPQHF. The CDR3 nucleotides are TGTGCCAGCAGTTACTCCCAGGGGTCTCAGCCCCAGCATTTT.

Here the CDR3 reads CASSLEHSSSYEQYF. CDR3 coding DNA: TGTGCCAGCAGCTTGGAACATTCGAGCTCCTACGAGCAGTACTTC. V gene TRBV5-4 combines with J gene TRBJ2-7, with D unresolved. Germline assignment: CDR1 SGHNT and CDR2 YYREEE (reference sequence). There are 15 residues in the CDR3. Trimming left V 0 bases short and J 0 bases short, with 10 bases between.

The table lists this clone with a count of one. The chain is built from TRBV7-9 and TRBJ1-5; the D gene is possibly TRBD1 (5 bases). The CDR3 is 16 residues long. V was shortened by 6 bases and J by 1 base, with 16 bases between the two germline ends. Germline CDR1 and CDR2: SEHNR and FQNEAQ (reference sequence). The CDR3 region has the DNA TGTGCCAGCAGACACCGGGGGAGCCCAAGCAATCAGCCCCAGCATTTT. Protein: CASRHRGSPSNQPQHF.

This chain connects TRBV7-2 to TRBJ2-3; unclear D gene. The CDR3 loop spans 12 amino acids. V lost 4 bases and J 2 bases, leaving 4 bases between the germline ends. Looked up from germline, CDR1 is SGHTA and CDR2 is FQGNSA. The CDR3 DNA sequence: TGTGCCAGCAGCTCCTACACAGATACGCAGTATTTT. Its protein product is CASSSYTDTQYF.

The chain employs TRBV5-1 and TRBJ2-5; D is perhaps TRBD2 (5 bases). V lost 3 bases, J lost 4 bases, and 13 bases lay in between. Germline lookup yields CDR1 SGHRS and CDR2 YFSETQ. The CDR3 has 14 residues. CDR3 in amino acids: CASSSGWVGETQYF. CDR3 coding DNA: TGCGCCAGCAGCTCGGGGTGGGTAGGAGAGACCCAGTACTTC. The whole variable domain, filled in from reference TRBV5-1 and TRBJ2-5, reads KAGVTQTPRYLIKTRGQQVTLSCSPISGHRSVSWYQQTPGQGLQFLFEYFSETQRNKGNFPGRFSGRQFSNSRSEMNVSTLELGDSALYLCASSSGWVGETQYFGPGTRLLVL.

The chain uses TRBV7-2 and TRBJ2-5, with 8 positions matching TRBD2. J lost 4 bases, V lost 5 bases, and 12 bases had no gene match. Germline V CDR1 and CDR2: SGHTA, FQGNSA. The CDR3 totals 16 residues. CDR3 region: CASSRSGLGARETQYF. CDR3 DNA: TGTGCCAGCAGCCGTTCGGGACTAGGAGCTCGAGAGACCCAGTACTTC.

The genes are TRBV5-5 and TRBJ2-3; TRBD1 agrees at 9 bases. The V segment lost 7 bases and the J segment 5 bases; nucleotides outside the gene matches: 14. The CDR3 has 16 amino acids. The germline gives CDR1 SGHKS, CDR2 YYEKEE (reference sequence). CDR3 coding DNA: TGTGCCAGCGCGGGAAAAGACAGGGGGGCGTTAGATACGCAGTATTTT. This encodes CASAGKDRGALDTQYF.

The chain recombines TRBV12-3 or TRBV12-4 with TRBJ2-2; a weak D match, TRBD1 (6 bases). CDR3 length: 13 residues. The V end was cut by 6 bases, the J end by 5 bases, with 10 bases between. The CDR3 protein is CASSNRDTGELFF. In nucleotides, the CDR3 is TGTGCCAGCAGCAACAGGGATACCGGGGAGCTGTTTTTT.

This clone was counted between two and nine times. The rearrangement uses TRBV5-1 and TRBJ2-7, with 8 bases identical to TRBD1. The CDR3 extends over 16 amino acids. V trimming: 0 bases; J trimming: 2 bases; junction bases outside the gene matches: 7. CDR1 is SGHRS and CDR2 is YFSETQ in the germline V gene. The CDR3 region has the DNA TGCGCCAGCAGCTTGGCGGGACAGGCTGCCGCCTACGAGCAGTACTTC. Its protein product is CASSLAGQAAAYEQYF. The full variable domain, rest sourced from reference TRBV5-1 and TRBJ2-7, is KAGVTQTPRYLIKTRGQQVTLSCSPISGHRSVSWYQQTPGQGLQFLFEYFSETQRNKGNFPGRFSGRQFSNSRSEMNVSTLELGDSALYLCASSLAGQAAAYEQYFGPGTRLTVT.

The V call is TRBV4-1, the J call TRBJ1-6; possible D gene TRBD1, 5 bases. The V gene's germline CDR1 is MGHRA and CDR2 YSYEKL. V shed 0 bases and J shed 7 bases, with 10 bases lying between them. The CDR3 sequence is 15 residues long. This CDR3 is CASSQEGAQNSPLHF. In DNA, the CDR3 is TGCGCCAGCAGCCAAGAAGGGGCACAGAATTCACCCCTCCACTTT.